This record concerns one T cell receptor beta chain sequence. Extracted RNA was reverse transcribed, and the resulting cDNA served as sequencing template. Profiled with immunoSEQ multiplex PCR; TCRdb holds only in-frame clones, not every one. The sample lists some 130,000 clones; more than 40% were seen once. The source of the sample is a study of CD8+ T cells in alopecia areata. Treatment: oral pan-JAK inhibitor, 5-10 mg twice daily. The sequenced sample was CD4+ T cells sorted from blood, obtained at week 4, from a patient treated with tofacitinib. This receptor was obtained from a human donor with alopecia areata.

The CDR3 bases are TGCAGCGTTGGAGCAGAAGGGGGCTACACCTTC. Translated, it gives CSVGAEGGYTF. The chain has TRBV29-1 and TRBJ1-2, with D hard to call. Germline V gene lookup returns CDR1 SQVTM and CDR2 ANQGSEA. V was trimmed by 4 bases and J by 8 bases, leaving 11 bases between them. This CDR3 is 11 amino acids long.